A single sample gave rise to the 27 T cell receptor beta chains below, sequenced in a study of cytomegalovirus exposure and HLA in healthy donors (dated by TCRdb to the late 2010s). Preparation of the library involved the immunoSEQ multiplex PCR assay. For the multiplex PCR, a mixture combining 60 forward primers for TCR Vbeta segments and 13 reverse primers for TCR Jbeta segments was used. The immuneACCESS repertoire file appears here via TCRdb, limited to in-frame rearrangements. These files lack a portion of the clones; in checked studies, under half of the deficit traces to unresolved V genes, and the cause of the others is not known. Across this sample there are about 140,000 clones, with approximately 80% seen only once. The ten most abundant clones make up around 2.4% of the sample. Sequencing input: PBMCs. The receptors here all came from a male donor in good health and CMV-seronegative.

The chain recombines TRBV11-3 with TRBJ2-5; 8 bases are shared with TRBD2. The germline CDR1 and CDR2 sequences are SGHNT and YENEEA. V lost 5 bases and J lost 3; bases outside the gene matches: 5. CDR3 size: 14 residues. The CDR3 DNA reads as TGTGCCAGCAGCCCTAGCGGGCTCGAAGAGACCCAGTACTTC. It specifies CASSPSGLEETQYF.

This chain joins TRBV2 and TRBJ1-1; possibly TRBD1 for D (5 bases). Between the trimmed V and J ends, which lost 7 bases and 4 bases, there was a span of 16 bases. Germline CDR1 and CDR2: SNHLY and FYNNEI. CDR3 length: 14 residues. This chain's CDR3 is CASTPQGALTEAFF. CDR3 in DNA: TGTGCCAGCACCCCCCAAGGGGCCCTCACTGAAGCTTTCTTT.

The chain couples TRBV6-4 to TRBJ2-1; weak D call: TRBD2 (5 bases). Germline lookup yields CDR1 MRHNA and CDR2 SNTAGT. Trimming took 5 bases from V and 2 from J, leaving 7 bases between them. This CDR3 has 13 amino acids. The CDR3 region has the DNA TGTGCCAGCAGTCCCGGGACCTACAATGAGCAGTTCTTC. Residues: CASSPGTYNEQFF.

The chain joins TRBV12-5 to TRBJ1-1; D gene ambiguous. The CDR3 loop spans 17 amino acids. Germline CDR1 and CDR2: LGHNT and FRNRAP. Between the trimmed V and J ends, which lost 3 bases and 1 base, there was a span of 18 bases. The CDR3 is CASGFSDSLKENTEAFF. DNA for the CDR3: TGTGCTAGTGGTTTTTCGGACTCTCTGAAGGAGAACACTGAAGCTTTCTTT.

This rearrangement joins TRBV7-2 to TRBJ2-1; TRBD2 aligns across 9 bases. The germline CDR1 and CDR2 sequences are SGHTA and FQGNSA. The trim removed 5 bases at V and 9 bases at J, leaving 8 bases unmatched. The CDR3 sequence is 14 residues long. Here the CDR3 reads CASSRGTSLSEQFF. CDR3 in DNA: TGTGCCAGCAGCAGGGGGACTAGCCTTAGTGAGCAGTTCTTC.

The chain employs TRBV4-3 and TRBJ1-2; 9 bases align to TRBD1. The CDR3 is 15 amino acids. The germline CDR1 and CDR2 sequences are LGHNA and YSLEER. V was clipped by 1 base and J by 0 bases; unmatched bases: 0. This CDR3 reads CASSQGQGANYGYTF. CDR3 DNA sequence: TGCGCCAGCAGCCAAGGACAGGGGGCTAACTATGGCTACACCTTC.

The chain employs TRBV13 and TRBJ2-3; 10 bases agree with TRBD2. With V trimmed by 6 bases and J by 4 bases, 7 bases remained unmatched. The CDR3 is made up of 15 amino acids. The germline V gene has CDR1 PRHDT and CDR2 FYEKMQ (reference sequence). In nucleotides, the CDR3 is TGTGCCAGCAGGTCGGGACTAGCGTCTGCAGATACGCAGTATTTT. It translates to CASRSGLASADTQYF.

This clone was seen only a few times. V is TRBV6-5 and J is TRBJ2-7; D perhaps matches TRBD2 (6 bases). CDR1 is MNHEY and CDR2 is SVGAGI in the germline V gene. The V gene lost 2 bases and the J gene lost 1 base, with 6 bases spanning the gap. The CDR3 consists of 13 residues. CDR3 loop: CASSYGLSYEQYF. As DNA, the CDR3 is TGTGCCAGCAGTTACGGACTATCCTACGAGCAGTACTTC.

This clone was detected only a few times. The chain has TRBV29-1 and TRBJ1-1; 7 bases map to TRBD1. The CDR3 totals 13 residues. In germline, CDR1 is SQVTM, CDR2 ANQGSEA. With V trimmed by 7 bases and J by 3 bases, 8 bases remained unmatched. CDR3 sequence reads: CSAPTGTYTEAFF. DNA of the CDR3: TGCAGCGCCCCGACAGGGACGTACACTGAAGCTTTCTTT. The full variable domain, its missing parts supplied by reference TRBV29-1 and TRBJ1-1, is SAVISQKPSRDICQRGTSLTIQCQVDSQVTMMFWYRQQPGQSLTLIATANQGSEATYESGFVIDKFPISRPNLTFSTLTVSNMSPEDSSIYLCSAPTGTYTEAFFGQGTRLTVV.

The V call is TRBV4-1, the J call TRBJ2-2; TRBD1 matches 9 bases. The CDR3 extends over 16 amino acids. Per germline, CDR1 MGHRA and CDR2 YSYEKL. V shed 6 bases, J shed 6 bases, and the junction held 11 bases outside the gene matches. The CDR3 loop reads CASRPSGTGLPGELFF. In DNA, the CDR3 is TGCGCCAGCAGACCATCTGGGACAGGGCTCCCCGGGGAGCTGTTTTTT.

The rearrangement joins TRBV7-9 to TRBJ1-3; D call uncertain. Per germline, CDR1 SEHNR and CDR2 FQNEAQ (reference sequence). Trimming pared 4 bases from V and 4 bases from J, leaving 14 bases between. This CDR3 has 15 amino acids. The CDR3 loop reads CASSSGETPGNTIYF. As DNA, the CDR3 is TGTGCCAGCAGCTCCGGGGAAACGCCAGGAAACACCATATATTTT.

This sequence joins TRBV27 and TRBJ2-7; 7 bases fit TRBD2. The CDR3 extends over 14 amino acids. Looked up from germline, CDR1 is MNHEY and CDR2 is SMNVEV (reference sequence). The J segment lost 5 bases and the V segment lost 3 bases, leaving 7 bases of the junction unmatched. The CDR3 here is CASSLRGGPNEQYF. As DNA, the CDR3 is TGTGCCAGCAGTTTGCGGGGAGGGCCTAACGAGCAGTACTTC.

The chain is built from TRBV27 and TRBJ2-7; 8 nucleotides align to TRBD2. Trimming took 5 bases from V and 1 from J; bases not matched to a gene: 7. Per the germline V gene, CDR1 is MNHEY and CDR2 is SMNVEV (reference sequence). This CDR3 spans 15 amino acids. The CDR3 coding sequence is TGTGCCAGCAGTCCCTATAGCGGGACGTCCTACGAGCAGTACTTC. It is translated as CASSPYSGTSYEQYF.

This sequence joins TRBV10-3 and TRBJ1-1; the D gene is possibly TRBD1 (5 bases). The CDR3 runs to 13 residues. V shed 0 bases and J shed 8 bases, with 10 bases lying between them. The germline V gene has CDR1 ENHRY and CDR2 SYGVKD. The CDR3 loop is CAISESTEHEAFF. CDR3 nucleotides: TGTGCCATCAGTGAGTCGACAGAGCACGAAGCTTTCTTT.

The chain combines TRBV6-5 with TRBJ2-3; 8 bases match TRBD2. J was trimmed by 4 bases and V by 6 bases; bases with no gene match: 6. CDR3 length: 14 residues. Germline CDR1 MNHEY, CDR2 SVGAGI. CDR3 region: CASSRGLAPDTQYF. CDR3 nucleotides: TGTGCCAGCAGCCGCGGACTAGCCCCAGATACGCAGTATTTT.

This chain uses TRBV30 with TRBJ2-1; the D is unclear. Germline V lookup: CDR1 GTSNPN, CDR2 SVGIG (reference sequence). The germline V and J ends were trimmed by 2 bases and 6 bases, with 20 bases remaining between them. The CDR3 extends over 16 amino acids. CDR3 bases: TGTGCCTGGAGTACCCGTTCCTCATCTAGTCGCAATGAGCAGTTCTTC. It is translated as CAWSTRSSSSRNEQFF.

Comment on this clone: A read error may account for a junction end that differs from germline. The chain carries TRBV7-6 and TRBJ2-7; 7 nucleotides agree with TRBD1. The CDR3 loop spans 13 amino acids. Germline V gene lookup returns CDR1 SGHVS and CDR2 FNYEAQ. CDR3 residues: CASSPFPGTEVTF. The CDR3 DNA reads TGTGCCAGCAGTCCCTTTCCCGGGACAGAGGTTACCTTC.

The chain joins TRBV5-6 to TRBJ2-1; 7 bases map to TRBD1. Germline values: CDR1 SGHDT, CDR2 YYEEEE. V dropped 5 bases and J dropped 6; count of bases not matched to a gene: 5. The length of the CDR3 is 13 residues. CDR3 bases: TGTGCCAGCAGTACAGGGGACCGCAATGAGCAGTTCTTC. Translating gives CASSTGDRNEQFF.

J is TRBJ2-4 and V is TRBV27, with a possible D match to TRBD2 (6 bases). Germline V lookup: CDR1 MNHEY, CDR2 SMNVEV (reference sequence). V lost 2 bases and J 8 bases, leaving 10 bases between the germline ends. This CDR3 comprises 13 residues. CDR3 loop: CASSLGGMDIQYF. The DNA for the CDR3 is TGTGCCAGCAGTTTAGGAGGGATGGACATTCAGTACTTC.

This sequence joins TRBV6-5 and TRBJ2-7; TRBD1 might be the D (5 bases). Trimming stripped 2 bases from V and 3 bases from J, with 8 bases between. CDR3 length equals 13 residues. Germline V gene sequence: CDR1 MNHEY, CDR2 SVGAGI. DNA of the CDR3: TGTGCCAGCAGTTACGGTAGGGGCTACGAGCAGTACTTC. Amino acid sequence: CASSYGRGYEQYF.

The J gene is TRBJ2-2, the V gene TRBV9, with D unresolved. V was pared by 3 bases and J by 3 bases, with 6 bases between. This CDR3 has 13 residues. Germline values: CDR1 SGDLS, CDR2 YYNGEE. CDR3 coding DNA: TGTGCCAGCAGCGCCTATCACACCGGGGAGCTGTTTTTT. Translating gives CASSAYHTGELFF.

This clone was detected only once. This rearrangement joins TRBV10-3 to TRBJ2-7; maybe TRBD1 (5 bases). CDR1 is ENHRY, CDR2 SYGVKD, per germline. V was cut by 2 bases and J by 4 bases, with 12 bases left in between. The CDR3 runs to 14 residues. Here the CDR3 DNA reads TGTGCCATCAGTGAGAGGGGTTTCCGTTACGAGCAGTACTTC. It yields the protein CAISERGFRYEQYF.

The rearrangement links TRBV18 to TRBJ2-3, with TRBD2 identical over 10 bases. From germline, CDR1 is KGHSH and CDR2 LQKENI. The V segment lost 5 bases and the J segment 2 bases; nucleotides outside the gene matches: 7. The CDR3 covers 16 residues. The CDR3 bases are TGTGCCAGCTCATTTTCTAGCGGGAGTACCACAGATACGCAGTATTTT. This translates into CASSFSSGSTTDTQYF. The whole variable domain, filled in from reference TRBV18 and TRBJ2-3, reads NAGVMQNPRHLVRRRGQEARLRCSPMKGHSHVYWYRQLPEEGLKFMVYLQKENIIDESGMPKERFSAEFPKEGPSILRIQQVVRGDSAAYFCASSFSSGSTTDTQYFGPGTRLTVL.

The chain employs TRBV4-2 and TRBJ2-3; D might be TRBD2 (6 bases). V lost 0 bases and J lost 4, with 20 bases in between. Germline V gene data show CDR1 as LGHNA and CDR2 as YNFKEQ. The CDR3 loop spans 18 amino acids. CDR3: CASSQDVSGGSEADTQYF. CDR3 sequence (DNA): TGTGCCAGCAGCCAAGACGTTTCTGGAGGGAGTGAGGCAGATACGCAGTATTTT.

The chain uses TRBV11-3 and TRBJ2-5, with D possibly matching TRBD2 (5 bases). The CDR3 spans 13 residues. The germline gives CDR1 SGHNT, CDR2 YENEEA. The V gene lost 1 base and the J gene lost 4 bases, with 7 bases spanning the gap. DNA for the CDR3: TGTGCCAGCAGCTTAGGGACTCGAGAGACCCAGTACTTC. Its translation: CASSLGTRETQYF.

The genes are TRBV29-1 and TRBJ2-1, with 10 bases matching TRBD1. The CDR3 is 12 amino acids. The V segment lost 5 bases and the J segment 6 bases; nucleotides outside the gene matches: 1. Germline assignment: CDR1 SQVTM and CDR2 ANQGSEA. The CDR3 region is CSVWDRGNEQFF. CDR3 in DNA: TGCAGCGTTTGGGACAGGGGCAATGAGCAGTTCTTC.

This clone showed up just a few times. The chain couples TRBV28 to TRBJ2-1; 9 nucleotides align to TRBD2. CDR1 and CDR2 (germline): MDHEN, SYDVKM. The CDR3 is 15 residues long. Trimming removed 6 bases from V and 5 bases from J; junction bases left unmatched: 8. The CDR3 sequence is CASRQLAGINNEQFF. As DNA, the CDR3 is TGTGCCAGCAGACAACTAGCGGGTATAAACAATGAGCAGTTCTTC.